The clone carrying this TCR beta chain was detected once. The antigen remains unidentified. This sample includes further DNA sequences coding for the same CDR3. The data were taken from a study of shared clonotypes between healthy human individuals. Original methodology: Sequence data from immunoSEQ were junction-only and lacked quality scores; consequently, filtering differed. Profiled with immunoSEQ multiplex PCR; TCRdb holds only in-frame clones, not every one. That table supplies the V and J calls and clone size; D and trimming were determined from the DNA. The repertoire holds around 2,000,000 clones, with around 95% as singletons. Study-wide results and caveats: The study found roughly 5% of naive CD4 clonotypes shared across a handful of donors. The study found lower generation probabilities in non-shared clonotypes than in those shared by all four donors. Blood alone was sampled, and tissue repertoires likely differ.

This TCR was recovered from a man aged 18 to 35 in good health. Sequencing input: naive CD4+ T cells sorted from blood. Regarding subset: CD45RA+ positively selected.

The CDR3 loop is CASSEGRTDTQYF. As DNA, the CDR3 is TGTGCCAGCAGTGAAGGCCGCACAGATACGCAGTATTTT. The chain links TRBV6-1 to TRBJ2-3; D is ambiguous. The CDR3 spans 13 residues. The germline CDR1 and CDR2 sequences are MNHNS and SASEGT. V lost 1 base and J lost 1, with 3 bases in between.